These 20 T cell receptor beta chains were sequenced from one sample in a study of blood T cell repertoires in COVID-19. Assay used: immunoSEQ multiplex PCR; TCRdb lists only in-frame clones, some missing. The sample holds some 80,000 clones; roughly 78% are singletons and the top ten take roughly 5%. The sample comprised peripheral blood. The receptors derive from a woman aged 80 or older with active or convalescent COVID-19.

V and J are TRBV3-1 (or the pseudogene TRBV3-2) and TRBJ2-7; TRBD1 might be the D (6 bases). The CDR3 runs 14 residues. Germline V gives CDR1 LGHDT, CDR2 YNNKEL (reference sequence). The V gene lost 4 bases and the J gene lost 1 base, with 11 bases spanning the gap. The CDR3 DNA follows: TGTGCCAGCAGCCTCCGGGACAAGTCCTACGAGCAGTACTTC. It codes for CASSLRDKSYEQYF.

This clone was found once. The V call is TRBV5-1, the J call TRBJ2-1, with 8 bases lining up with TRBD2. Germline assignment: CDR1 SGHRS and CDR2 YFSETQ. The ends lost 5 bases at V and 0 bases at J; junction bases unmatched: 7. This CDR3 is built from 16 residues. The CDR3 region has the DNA TGCGCCAGCAGGAAAGAAGCGGGGGTCTCCTACAATGAGCAGTTCTTC. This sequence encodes CASRKEAGVSYNEQFF.

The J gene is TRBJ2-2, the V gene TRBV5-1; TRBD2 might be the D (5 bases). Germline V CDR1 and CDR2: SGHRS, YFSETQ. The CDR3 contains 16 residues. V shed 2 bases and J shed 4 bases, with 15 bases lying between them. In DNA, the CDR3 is TGCGCCAGCAGCTTAACTTACGGGAAATCCACCGGGGAGCTGTTTTTT. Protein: CASSLTYGKSTGELFF. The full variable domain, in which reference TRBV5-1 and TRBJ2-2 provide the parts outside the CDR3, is KAGVTQTPRYLIKTRGQQVTLSCSPISGHRSVSWYQQTPGQGLQFLFEYFSETQRNKGNFPGRFSGRQFSNSRSEMNVSTLELGDSALYLCASSLTYGKSTGELFFGEGSRLTVL.

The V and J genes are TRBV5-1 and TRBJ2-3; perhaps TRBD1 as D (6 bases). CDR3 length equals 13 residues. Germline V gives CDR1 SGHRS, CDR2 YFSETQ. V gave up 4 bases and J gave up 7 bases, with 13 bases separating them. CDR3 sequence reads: CASSTDRINTQYF. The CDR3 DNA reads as TGCGCCAGCAGCACGGACAGAATCAATACGCAGTATTTT.

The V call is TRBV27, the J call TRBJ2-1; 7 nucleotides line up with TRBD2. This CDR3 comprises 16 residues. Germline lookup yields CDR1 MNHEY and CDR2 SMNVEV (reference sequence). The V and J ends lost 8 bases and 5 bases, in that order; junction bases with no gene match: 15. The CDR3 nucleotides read TGTGCCAGCCTTCCTACACGGACTAGGGTGGACAATGAGCAGTTCTTC. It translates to CASLPTRTRVDNEQFF.

The CDR3 is CASSAGWENIQYF. The CDR3 nucleotides read TGTGCCAGCAGCGCAGGGTGGGAAAACATTCAGTACTTC. The rearrangement joins TRBV11-2 to TRBJ2-4; weak D call: TRBD1 (5 bases). The CDR3 loop spans 13 amino acids. V lost 5 bases to trimming and J lost 5 bases, with 10 bases between them. The V gene's germline CDR1 is SGHAT and CDR2 FQNNGV. Drawing the rest from reference TRBV11-2 and TRBJ2-4, the complete variable domain is EAGVAQSPRYKIIEKRQSVAFWCNPISGHATLYWYQQILGQGPKLLIQFQNNGVVDDSQLPKDRFSAERLKGVDSTLKIQPAKLEDSAVYLCASSAGWENIQYFGAGTRLSVL.

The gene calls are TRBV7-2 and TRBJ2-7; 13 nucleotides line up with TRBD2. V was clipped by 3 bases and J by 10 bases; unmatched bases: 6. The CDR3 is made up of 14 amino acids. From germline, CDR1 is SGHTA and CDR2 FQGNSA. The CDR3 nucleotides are TGTGCCAGCAGCTTCGGGACTAGCGGGGATGAACAGTACTTC. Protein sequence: CASSFGTSGDEQYF.

This CDR3 is CASSFEGQGIHEQYF. Here the CDR3 DNA reads TGTGCCAGCAGTTTTGAGGGACAGGGTATACACGAGCAGTACTTC. The chain combines TRBV27 with TRBJ2-7; 9 bases agree with TRBD1. After removal of 3 bases from V and 5 bases from J, the junction contained 8 bases not matched to a gene. In germline, CDR1 is MNHEY, CDR2 SMNVEV (reference sequence). The CDR3 runs 15 residues.

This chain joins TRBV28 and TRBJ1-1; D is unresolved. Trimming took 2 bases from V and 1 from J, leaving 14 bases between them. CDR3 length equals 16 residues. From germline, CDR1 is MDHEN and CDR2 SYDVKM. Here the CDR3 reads CASSLSSRRRNTEAFF. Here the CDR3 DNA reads TGTGCCAGCAGTTTAAGCTCACGACGGAGGAACACTGAAGCTTTCTTT.

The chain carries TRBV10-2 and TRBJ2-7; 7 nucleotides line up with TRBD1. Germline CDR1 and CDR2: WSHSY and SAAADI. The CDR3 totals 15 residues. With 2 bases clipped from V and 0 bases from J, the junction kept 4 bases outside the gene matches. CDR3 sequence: CASSEVNRGSYEQYF. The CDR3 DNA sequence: TGCGCCAGCAGTGAGGTTAACAGGGGCTCCTACGAGCAGTACTTC.

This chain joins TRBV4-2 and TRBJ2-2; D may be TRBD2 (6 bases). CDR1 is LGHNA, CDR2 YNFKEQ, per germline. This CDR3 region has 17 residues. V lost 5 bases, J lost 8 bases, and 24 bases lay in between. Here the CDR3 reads CASSYTPGLQPLGELFF. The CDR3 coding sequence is TGTGCCAGCAGCTACACCCCGGGACTCCAACCTTTGGGGGAGCTGTTTTTT.

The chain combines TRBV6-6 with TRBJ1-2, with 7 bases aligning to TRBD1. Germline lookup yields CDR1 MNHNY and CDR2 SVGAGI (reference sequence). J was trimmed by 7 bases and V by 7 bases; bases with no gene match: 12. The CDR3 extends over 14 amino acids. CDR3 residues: CASKSGGPFGGYTF. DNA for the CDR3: TGTGCCAGCAAGTCAGGGGGGCCGTTCGGTGGCTACACCTTC.

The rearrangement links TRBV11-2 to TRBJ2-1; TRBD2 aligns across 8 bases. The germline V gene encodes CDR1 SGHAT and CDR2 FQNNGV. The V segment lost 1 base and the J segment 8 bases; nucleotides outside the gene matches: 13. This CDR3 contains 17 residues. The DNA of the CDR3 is TGTGCCAGCAGCTTAGTCGCTTTTTACGGGAGGGGCGATGAGCAGTTCTTC. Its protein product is CASSLVAFYGRGDEQFF.

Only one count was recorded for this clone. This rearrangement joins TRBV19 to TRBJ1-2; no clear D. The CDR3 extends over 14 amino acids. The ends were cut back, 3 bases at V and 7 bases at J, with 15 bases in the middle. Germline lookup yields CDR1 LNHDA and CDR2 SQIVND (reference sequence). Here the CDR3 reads CASSIGPGFLGYTF. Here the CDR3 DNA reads TGTGCCAGTAGTATTGGGCCGGGGTTCCTTGGCTACACCTTC.

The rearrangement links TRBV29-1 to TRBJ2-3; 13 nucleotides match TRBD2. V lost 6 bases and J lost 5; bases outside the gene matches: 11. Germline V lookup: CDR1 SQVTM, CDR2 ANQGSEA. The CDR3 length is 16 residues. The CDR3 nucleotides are TGCAGCGTCCACGGGACTAGCGGGGTAAAGGGAGATACGCAGTATTTT. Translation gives CSVHGTSGVKGDTQYF.

The CDR3 DNA is TGTGCCAGCAGTCAAACAGGGGGAAGCAATCAGCCCCAGCATTTT. Translated: CASSQTGGSNQPQHF. The rearrangement uses TRBV6-5 and TRBJ1-5, with 8 bases fitting TRBD1. From germline, CDR1 is MNHEY and CDR2 SVGAGI. V lost 5 bases and J lost 1; bases outside the gene matches: 4. The CDR3 sequence is 15 residues long.

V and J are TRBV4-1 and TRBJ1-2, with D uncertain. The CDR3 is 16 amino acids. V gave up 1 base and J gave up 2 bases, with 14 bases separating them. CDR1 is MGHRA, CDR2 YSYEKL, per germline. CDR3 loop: CASSQGRWATNYGYTF. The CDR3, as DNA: TGCGCCAGCAGCCAAGGGCGATGGGCCACAAACTATGGCTACACCTTC.

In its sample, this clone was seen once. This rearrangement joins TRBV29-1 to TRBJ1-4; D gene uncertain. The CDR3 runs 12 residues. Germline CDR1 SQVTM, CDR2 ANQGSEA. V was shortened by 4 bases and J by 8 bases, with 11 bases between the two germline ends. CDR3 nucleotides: TGCAGCGTTGGTGGGCCATGGGAAAAACTGTTTTTT. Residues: CSVGGPWEKLFF.

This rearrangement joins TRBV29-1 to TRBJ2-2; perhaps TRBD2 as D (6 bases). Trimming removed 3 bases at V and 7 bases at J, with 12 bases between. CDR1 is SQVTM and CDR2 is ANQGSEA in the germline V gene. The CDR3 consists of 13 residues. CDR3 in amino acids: CSVEWGVFGELFF. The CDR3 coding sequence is TGCAGCGTTGAGTGGGGGGTCTTCGGGGAGCTGTTTTTT.

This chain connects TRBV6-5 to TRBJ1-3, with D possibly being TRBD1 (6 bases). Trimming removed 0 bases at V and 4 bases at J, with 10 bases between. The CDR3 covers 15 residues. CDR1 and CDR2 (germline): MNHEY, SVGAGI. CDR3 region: CASSYSGAGGNTIYF. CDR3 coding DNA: TGTGCCAGCAGTTACTCGGGGGCCGGCGGAAACACCATATATTTT.